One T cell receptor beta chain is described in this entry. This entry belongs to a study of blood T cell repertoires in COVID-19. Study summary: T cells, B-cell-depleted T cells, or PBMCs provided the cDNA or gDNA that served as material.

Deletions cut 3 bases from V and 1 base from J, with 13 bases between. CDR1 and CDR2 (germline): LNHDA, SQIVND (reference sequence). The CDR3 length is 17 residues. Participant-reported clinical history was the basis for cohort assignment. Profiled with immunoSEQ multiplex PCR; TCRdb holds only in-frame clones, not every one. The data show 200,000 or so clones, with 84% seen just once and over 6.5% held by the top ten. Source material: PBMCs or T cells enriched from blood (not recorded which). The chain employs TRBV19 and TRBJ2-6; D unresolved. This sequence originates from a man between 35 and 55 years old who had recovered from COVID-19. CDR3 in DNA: TGTGCCAGTAGTATTGCGGCGGATCCATCTGGGGCCAACGTCCTGACTTTC. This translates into CASSIAADPSGANVLTF.